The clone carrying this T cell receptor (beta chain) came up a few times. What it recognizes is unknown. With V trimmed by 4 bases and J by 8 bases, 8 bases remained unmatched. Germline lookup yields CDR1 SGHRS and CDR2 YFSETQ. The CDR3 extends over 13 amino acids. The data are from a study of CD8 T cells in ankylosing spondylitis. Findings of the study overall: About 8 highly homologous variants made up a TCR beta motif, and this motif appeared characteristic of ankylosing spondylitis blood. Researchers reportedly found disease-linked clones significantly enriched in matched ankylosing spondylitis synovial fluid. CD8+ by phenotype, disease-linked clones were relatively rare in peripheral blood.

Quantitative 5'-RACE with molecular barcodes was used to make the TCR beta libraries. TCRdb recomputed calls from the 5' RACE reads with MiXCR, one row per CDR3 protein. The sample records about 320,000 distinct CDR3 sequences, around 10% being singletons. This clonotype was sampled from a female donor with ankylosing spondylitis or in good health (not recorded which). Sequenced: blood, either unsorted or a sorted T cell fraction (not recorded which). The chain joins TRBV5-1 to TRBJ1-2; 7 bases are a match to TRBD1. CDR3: CASSSNRGRGYTF. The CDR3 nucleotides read TGCGCCAGCAGCAGCAACAGGGGTCGGGGCTACACCTTC.